This T cell receptor (beta chain) originates from a study of T cell responses to AZD1222 COVID-19 vaccine. The protocol was immunoSEQ multiplex PCR, while the TCRdb copy is restricted to in-frame clones and leaves out a portion. The sample lists approximately 120,000 clones, about 90% occurring once. Remarks on this clone: No antigen is known for it.

The germline gives CDR1 PRHDT, CDR2 FYEKMQ (reference sequence). V shed 5 bases and J shed 7 bases, with 17 bases lying between them. The length of the CDR3 is 15 residues. The study's findings and limits: The number of AZD1222 recipients seropositive at baseline was only five or six. Nearly half of unique spike-specific TCRs reportedly avoided B.1.351 and B.1.1.7 mutated regions.

Sequenced material: peripheral blood, taken on day 0 of MenACWY control vaccination. The chain has TRBV13 and TRBJ2-2; D may be TRBD2 (6 bases). The TCR originated in an adult in good health. CDR3 in DNA: TGTGCCAGCAGCCCCAAGGTCTGGGGAGGCGGGGAGCTGTTTTTT. It is translated as CASSPKVWGGGELFF.